This T cell receptor beta chain was captured in a study of T cells in Graves' hyperthyroidism and ophthalmopathy. Findings and limits, study-wide: A median around six months before onset, the model predicted ophthalmopathy. Blood also showed most of the thyroid clonotypes that were expanded above 0.001. Separation of ophthalmopathy from stable hyperthyroidism was achieved by a 13 V-J model.

In making diagnoses, clinical symptoms, serum thyroxine and TRAb, thyroid ultrasound and orbital computed tomography were all used. On this clonotype itself: Antigen unknown.

V lost 8 bases and J lost 5, with 25 bases in between. In germline, CDR1 is SGHAT, CDR2 FQNNGV. This CDR3 spans 18 amino acids. The source material, RNA transcripts, was used to amplify TCR beta CDR3 regions. First-round RT-PCR targeting the TCR CDR3 was performed with the HTBI primer set. TCRdb reprocessed the multiplex PCR reads with MiXCR, giving one entry per CDR3 protein. The table includes 500,000 to 600,000 distinct CDR3 sequences, around 46% detected once. This chain links TRBV11-2 with TRBJ1-6; D is possibly TRBD1 (5 bases). Source material: peripheral blood or thyroid tissue (not recorded which). This TCR was recovered from an adult woman with Graves' disease, either hyperthyroidism or ophthalmopathy (not recorded which). CDR3 nucleotide sequence: TGTGCCAGCTCACCACCAAAGGCCAGACAGAAGAATAATTCACCCCTCCACTTT. It specifies CASSPPKARQKNNSPLHF.